This entry lists 9 T cell receptor beta chains sequenced from one sample in a study of T cells expressing NK-cell markers. Each CDR3 protein gets one entry in TCRdb, which reprocessed the 5' RACE reads and gives no DNA. The sample features some 280,000 distinct CDR3 sequences, with about 0.39% in its top ten. What was sequenced was blood T cells: a sorted CD56 or NKG2C T cell subset, CD4+ or CD8+ T cells, or bulk PBMC T cells (not recorded which). The receptors shown here come from a man younger than 35 in good health.

This chain links TRBV12-3 or TRBV12-4 with TRBJ2-3; without DNA, the TCRdb call of TRBD2 cannot be checked. This CDR3 has 15 residues. The CDR3 protein is CASRRARASPDTQYF.

The chain carries TRBV5-6 and TRBJ2-1; TCRdb designates TRBD1, a call that cannot be tested without DNA. The V gene's germline CDR1 is SGHDT and CDR2 YYEEEE. This CDR3 spans 15 amino acids. The CDR3 sequence: CASTGGLDNPNEQFF.

V gene TRBV29-1 combines with J gene TRBJ1-1. The CDR3 totals 12 residues. Germline assignment: CDR1 SQVTM and CDR2 ANQGSEA. This CDR3 is CSVERTDTEAFF.

This sequence joins TRBV12-3 or TRBV12-4 and TRBJ2-5; TCRdb's D call of TRBD2 is untestable without DNA. CDR3 length equals 15 residues. The CDR3 region is CASSPGLAGVETQYF.

The gene calls are TRBV29-1 and TRBJ2-5; lacking DNA, the TRBD1 call made by TCRdb goes unchecked. The CDR3 is 14 amino acids. Germline values: CDR1 SQVTM, CDR2 ANQGSEA. The CDR3 reads CSVEVARGYETQYF.

This chain joins TRBV5-4 and TRBJ1-6. The germline CDR1 and CDR2 sequences are SGHNT and YYREEE (reference sequence). The CDR3 is made up of 15 amino acids. The CDR3 is CASSPRTDYNSPLHF.

The V gene is TRBV5-1, the J gene TRBJ2-5; lacking DNA, the TRBD1 call made by TCRdb goes unchecked. The germline V gene has CDR1 SGHRS and CDR2 YFSETQ. This CDR3 contains 14 residues. The CDR3 region is CASRDTGGAGTQYF.

The chain carries TRBV2 and TRBJ1-2; TCRdb's D call of TRBD1 is untestable without DNA. The CDR3 is 13 amino acids. The germline V gene has CDR1 SNHLY and CDR2 FYNNEI. CDR3: CASSTGGGYGYTF.

The V and J genes are TRBV20-1 and TRBJ2-7; TCRdb indicates TRBD2, and absent DNA this call remains unverified. Germline V gene sequence: CDR1 DFQATT, CDR2 SNEGSKA (reference sequence). The CDR3 is 14 amino acids. The CDR3 protein is CSATEGPSGSEQYF.